This is a list of T cell receptor beta chains from one sample in a study of blood T cell repertoires in COVID-19. Repertoires were generated with immunoSEQ multiplex PCR, while TCRdb's copy carries only in-frame clones and drops some. The table lists a few hundred thousand clones, around nine tenths of them singletons. The sequenced sample was peripheral blood. These receptors were taken from an older woman with COVID-19, enrolled during active disease. Each CDR3 is given with its conserved first and last residue. Each record gives: CDR3 protein, CDR3 DNA, D gene, J gene, V gene. D genes are given only for firm matches.

CATSGLANNEQFF	TGTGCCACCAGCGGCTTAGCGAACAATGAGCAGTTCTTC	-	TRBJ2-1	TRBV15
CASSLGQGAIQETQYF	TGCGCCAGCAGCTTGGGCCAGGGTGCGATCCAAGAGACCCAGTACTTC	-	TRBJ2-5	TRBV5-1
CASSPQRLNTGELFF	TGTGCCAGCTCACCACAGCGGCTGAACACCGGGGAGCTGTTTTTT	-	TRBJ2-2	TRBV18
CASSPGEAGELFF	TGTGCCAGCAGCCCCGGCGAGGCCGGGGAGCTGTTTTTT	-	TRBJ2-2	TRBV7-7
CASSKGLAGGDEQFF	TGTGCCAGTAGTAAGGGACTAGCGGGAGGCGATGAGCAGTTCTTC	TRBD2	TRBJ2-1	TRBV19
CASSHTSASSTDTQYF	TGCGCCAGCAGCCATACTAGCGCTTCTAGCACAGATACGCAGTATTTT	TRBD2	TRBJ2-3	TRBV4-1
CASSRTNRGSPLHF	TGTGCCAGCAGTAGAACTAACAGGGGCTCACCCCTCCACTTT	TRBD1	TRBJ1-6	TRBV6-2/TRBV6-3
CASSPLRDRDLTEAFF	TGTGCCAGCAGCCCCTTACGGGACAGGGATTTAACTGAAGCTTTCTTT	TRBD1	TRBJ1-1	TRBV3-1/TRBV3-2
CASSYSQGPAGYTF	TGTGCCAGCAGTTACTCACAGGGGCCGGCAGGCTACACCTTC	TRBD1	TRBJ1-2	TRBV6-6
CAWSVNGVGNQPQHF	TGTGCCTGGAGTGTAAACGGGGTAGGCAATCAGCCCCAGCATTTT	-	TRBJ1-5	TRBV30
CASSQDLNAYLSF	TGTGCCAGCAGCCAAGACCTAAACGCCTATCTAAGCTTC	-	TRBJ2-7	TRBV3-1/TRBV3-2
CASSHNRPGQGMNTEAFF	TGTGCCAGCAGTCATAACCGTCCGGGACAGGGGATGAACACTGAAGCTTTCTTT	TRBD1	TRBJ1-1	TRBV6-2/TRBV6-3
CASSLAGDFYGYTF	TGTGCCAGCAGCTTGGCGGGTGATTTCTATGGCTACACCTTC	-	TRBJ1-2	TRBV7-9
CASSLLSDYGYTF	TGTGCCAGCAGTTTATTGTCGGACTATGGCTACACCTTC	-	TRBJ1-2	TRBV28
CASSFGGEQFF	TGTGCCAGCAGCTTCGGCGGTGAGCAGTTCTTC	-	TRBJ2-1	TRBV5-6
CASSYRGTGHYYEQYF	TGTGCCAGCAGTTACCGGGGGACTGGGCATTACTACGAGCAGTACTTC	-	TRBJ2-7	TRBV6-2/TRBV6-3
CASQAALAGVGEQFF	TGTGCCAGCCAAGCGGCACTAGCGGGAGTAGGAGAGCAGTTCTTC	TRBD2	TRBJ2-1	TRBV5-4
CAISGGGAGEKLFF	TGTGCCATCAGTGGAGGGGGTGCCGGGGAAAAACTGTTTTTT	-	TRBJ1-4	TRBV10-3
CASSPTPGQGVGNTIYF	TGTGCCAGCAGCCCAACCCCTGGACAGGGGGTGGGAAACACCATATATTTT	TRBD1	TRBJ1-3	TRBV13
CASKGLTRRNEQFF	TGTGCCAGTAAAGGACTTACCCGGAGGAATGAGCAGTTCTTC	-	TRBJ2-1	TRBV6-5